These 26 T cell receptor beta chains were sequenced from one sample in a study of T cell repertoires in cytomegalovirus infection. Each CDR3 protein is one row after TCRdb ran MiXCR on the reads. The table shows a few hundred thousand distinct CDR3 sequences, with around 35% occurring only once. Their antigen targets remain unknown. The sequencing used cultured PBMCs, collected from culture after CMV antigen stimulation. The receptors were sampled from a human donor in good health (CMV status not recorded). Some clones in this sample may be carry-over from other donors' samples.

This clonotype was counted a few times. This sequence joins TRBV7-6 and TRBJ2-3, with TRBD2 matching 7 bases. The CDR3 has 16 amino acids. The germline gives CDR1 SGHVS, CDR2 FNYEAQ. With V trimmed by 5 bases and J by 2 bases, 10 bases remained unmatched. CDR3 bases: TGTGCCAGCAGCCCGCGAGCGGGATCGTCCACAGATACGCAGTATTTT. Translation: CASSPRAGSSTDTQYF.

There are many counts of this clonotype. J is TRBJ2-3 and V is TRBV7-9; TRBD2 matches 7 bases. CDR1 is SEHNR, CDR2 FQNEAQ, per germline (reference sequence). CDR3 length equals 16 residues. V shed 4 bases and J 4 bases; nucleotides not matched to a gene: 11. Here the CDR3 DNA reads TGTGCCAGCAGCTACCGAAGGGCGGGAGAGGCAGATACGCAGTATTTT. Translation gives CASSYRRAGEADTQYF.

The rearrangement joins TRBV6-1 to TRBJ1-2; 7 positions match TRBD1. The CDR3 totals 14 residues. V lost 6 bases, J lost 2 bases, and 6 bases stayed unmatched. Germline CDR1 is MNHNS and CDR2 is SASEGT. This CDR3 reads CASRMTGSNYGYTF. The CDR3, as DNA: TGTGCCAGCAGAATGACAGGGTCGAACTATGGCTACACCTTC.

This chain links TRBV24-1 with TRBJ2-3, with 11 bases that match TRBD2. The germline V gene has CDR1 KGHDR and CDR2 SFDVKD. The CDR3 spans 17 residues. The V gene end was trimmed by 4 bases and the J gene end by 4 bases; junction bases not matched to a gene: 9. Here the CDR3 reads CATSDKPSSGRSDTQYF. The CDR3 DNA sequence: TGTGCCACCAGTGACAAACCCTCTAGCGGGAGGTCAGATACGCAGTATTTT.

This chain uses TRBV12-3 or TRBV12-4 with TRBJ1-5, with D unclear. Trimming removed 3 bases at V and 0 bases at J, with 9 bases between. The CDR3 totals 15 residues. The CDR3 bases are TGTGCCAGCAGTTTCTCCGACGGTAGCAATCAGCCCCAGCATTTT. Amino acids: CASSFSDGSNQPQHF.

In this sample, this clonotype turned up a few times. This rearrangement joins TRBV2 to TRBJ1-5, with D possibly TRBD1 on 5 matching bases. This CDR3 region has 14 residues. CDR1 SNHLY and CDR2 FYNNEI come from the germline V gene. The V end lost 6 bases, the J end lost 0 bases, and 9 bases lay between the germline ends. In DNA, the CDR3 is TGTGCCAGCAGGGGGCCAAATAGCAATCAGCCCCAGCATTTT. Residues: CASRGPNSNQPQHF.

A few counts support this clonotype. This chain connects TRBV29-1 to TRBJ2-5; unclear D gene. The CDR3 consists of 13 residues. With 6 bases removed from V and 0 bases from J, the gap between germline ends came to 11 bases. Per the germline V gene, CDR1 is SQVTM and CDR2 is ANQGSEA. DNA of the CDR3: TGCAGCGTGACAACACAGTACCAAGAGACCCAGTACTTC. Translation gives CSVTTQYQETQYF.

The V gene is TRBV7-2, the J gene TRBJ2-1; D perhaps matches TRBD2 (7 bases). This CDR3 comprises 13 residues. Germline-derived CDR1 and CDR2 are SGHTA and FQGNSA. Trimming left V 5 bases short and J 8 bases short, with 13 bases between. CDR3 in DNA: TGTGCCAGCAGCATCCAGGGGAGGGATGAGCAGTTCTTC. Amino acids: CASSIQGRDEQFF.

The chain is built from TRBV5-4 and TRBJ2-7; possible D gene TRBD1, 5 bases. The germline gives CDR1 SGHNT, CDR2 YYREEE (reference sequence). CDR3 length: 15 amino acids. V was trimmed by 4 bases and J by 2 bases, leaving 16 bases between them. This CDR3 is CASSPLIDSPYEQYF. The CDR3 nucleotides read TGTGCCAGCAGCCCACTAATCGACAGCCCCTACGAGCAGTACTTC.

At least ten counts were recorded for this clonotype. The CDR3 DNA follows: TGTGCCAGCAGCTTAACGGTTAGCGGCTACAATGAGCAGTTCTTC. Translation: CASSLTVSGYNEQFF. V and J are TRBV7-2 and TRBJ2-1; maybe TRBD2 (6 bases). Trimming stripped 2 bases from V and 3 bases from J, with 11 bases between. Germline V gene lookup returns CDR1 SGHTA and CDR2 FQGNSA. CDR3 length: 15 residues.

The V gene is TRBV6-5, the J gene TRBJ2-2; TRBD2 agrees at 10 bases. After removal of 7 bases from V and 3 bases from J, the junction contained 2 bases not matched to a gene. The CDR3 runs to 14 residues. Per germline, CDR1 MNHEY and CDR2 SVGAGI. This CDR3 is CASKREGYTGELFF. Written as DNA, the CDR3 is TGTGCCAGCAAGCGGGAGGGTTACACCGGGGAGCTGTTTTTT.

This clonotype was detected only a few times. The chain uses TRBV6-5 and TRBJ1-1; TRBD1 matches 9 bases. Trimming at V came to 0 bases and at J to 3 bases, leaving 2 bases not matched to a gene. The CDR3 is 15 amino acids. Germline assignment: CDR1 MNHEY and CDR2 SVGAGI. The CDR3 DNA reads TGTGCCAGCAGTTACTCCCGGACAGGGGACACTGAAGCTTTCTTT. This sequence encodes CASSYSRTGDTEAFF.

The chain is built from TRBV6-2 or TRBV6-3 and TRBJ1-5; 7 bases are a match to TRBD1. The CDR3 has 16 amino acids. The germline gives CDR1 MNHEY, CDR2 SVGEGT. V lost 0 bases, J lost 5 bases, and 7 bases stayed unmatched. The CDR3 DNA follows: TGTGCCAGCAGTTACTCGAAAGGGGGCGGCCATCAGCCCCAGCATTTT. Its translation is CASSYSKGGGHQPQHF.

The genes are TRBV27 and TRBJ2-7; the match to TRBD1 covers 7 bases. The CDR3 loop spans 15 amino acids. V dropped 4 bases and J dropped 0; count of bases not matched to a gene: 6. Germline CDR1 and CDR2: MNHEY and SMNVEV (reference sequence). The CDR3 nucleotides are TGTGCCAGCAGTTCCTTCAGGGGGTCCTCCTACGAGCAGTACTTC. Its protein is CASSSFRGSSYEQYF.

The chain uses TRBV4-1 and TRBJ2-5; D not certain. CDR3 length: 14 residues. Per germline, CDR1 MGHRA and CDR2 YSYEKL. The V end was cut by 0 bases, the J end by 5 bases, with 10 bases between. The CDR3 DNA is TGCGCCAGCAGCCAAGAATCGTCTTGGGAGACCCAGTACTTC. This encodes CASSQESSWETQYF.

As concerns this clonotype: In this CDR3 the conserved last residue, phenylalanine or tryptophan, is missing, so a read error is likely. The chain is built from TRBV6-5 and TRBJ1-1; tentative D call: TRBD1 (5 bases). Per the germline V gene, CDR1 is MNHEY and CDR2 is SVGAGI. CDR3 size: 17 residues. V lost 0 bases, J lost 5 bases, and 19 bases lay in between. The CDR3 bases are TGTGCCAGCAGTTACTCCCAATTTGGGGGTCCGGGTACTGAAGCTTTCCTT. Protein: CASSYSQFGGPGTEAFL.

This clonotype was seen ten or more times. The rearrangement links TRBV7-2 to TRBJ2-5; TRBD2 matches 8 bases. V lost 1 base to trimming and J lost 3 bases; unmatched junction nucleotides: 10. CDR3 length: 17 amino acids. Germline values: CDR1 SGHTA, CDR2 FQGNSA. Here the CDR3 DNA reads TGTGCCAGCAGCTTAGGGGTAGTAGCGGGGAACGAAGAGACCCAGTACTTC. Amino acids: CASSLGVVAGNEETQYF.

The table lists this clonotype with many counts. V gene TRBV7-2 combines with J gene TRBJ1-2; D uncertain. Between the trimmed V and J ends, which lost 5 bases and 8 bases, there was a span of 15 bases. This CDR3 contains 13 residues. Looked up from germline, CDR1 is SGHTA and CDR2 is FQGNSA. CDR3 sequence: CASSPTKDAGYTF. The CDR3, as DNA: TGTGCCAGCAGCCCGACGAAGGATGCGGGCTACACCTTC.

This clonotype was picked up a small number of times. In DNA, the CDR3 is TGTGCCAGTAACAGGGGGCGGACCGGGGAGCTGTTTTTT. It specifies CASNRGRTGELFF. The V gene is TRBV19, the J gene TRBJ2-2; the match to TRBD1 covers 9 bases. Germline trimming cut 7 bases from V and 5 bases from J; bases unmatched to any gene: 2. The CDR3 has 13 residues. Germline loops: CDR1 LNHDA, CDR2 SQIVND (reference sequence). Complete variable domain (other parts from reference TRBV19 and TRBJ2-2): DGGITQSPKYLFRKEGQNVTLSCEQNLNHDAMYWYRQDPGQGLRLIYYSQIVNDFQKGDIAEGYSVSREKKESFPLTVTSAQKNPTAFYLCASNRGRTGELFFGEGSRLTVL.

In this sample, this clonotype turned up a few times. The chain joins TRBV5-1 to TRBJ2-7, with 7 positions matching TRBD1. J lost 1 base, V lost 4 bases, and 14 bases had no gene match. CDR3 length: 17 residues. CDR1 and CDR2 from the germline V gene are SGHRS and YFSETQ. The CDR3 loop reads CASSPKTDRTQSYEQYF. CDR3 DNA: TGCGCCAGCAGCCCCAAAACGGACAGGACCCAATCCTACGAGCAGTACTTC.

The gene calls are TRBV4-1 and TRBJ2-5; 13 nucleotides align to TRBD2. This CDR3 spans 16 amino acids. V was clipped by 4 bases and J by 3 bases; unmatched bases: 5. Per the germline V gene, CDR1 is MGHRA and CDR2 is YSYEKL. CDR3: CASSLTGTSGKETQYF. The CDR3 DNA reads TGCGCCAGCAGCCTTACCGGGACTAGCGGGAAAGAGACCCAGTACTTC.

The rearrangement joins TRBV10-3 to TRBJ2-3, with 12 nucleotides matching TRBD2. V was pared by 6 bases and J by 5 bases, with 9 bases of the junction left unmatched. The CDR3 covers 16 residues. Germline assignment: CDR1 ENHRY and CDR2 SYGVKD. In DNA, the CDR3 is TGTGCCATCAGCCCACGACTAGCGGGAGTAGAAGATACGCAGTATTTT. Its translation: CAISPRLAGVEDTQYF.

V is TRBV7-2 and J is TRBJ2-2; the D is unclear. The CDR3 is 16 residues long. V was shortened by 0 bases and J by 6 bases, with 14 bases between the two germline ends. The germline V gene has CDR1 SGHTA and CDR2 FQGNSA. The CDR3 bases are TGTGCCAGCAGCTTAGCGATAGGGATTGTAGCCGGGGAGCTGTTTTTT. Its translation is CASSLAIGIVAGELFF.

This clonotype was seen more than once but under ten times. CDR3: CATSGGTSGRKEQFF. The CDR3 DNA reads TGTGCCACCAGTGGGGGGACTAGCGGGAGGAAAGAGCAGTTCTTC. This sequence joins TRBV24-1 and TRBJ2-1, with TRBD2 matching over 15 bases. Germline CDR1 reads KGHDR; CDR2 reads SFDVKD. There are 15 residues in the CDR3. V shed 5 bases, J shed 10 bases, and the junction held 5 bases outside the gene matches.

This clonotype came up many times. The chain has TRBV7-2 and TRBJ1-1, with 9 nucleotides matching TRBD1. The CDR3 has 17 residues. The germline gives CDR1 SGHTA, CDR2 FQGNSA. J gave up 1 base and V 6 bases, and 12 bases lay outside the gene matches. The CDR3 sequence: CASRVSTRDRANTEAFF. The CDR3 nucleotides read TGTGCCAGCAGGGTTAGTACCCGGGACAGGGCGAACACTGAAGCTTTCTTT. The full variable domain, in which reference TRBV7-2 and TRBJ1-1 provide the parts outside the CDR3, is GAGVSQSPSNKVTEKGKDVELRCDPISGHTALYWYRQSLGQGLEFLIYFQGNSAPDKSGLPSDRFSAERTGGSVSTLTIQRTQQEDSAVYLCASRVSTRDRANTEAFFGQGTRLTVV.

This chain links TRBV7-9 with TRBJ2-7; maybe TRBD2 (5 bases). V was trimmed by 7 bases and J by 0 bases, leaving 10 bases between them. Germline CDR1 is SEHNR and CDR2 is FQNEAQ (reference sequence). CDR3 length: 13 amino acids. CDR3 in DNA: TGTGCCAGCACCAAAAGCGGCTCCTACGAGCAGTACGTC. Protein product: CASTKSGSYEQYV.